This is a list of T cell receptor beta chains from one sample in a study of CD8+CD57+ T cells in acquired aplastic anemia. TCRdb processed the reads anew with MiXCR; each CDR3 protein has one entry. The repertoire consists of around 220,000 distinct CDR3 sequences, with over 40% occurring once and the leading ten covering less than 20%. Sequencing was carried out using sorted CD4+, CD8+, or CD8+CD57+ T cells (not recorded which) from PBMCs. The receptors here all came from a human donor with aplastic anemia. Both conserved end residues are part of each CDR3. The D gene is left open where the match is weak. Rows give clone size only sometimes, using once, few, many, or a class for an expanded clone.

CDR3: CASSSTLAGGRDGQFF; DNA: TGCGCCAGCAGTTCCACCCTAGCGGGGGGAAGAGATGGGCAGTTCTTC; J: TRBJ2-1; D: TRBD2; V: TRBV5-1; size: .
CDR3: CASSLVAGSPDTQYF; DNA: TGTGCCAGCAGCTTAGTAGCGGGGTCCCCCGATACGCAGTATTTT; J: TRBJ2-3; D: TRBD2; V: TRBV7-8; size: many
CDR3: CASSEAGVISGNTIYF; DNA: TGTGCCAGCAGTGAAGCAGGAGTGATCTCTGGAAACACCATATATTTT; J: TRBJ1-3; D: .; V: TRBV2; size: many
CDR3: CASRGDRGSNTGELFF; DNA: TGCGCCAGCAGAGGGGACAGGGGGTCCAACACCGGGGAGCTGTTTTTT; J: TRBJ2-2; D: TRBD1; V: TRBV5-1; size: many
CDR3: CASSGEGSGYTF; DNA: TGTGCCAGCAGCGGGGAGGGAAGTGGCTACACCTTC; J: TRBJ1-2; D: .; V: TRBV2; size: .
CDR3: CASSLALPEQYF; DNA: TGTGCCAGCAGTTTAGCACTGCCCGAGCAGTACTTC; J: TRBJ2-7; D: .; V: TRBV12-3/TRBV12-4; size: .
CDR3: CASSQADRVPDYGYTF; DNA: TGTGCCAGCAGCCAAGCCGACAGAGTCCCGGACTATGGCTACACCTTC; J: TRBJ1-2; D: .; V: TRBV3-1; size: .
CDR3: CASGRFRGKAEAF; DNA: TGTGCCAGCGGGAGATTCAGAGGAAAGGCTGAAGCTTTC; J: TRBJ2-6; D: .; V: TRBV2; size: .
CDR3: CASSWGGTSNQPQHF; DNA: TGTGCCAGCAGCTGGGGGGGGACTAGCAATCAGCCCCAGCATTTT; J: TRBJ1-5; D: .; V: TRBV7-9; size: .
CDR3: CSARELVGGNIQYF; DNA: TGCAGTGCTAGAGAGCTGGTAGGGGGGAACATACAGTACTTC; J: TRBJ2-4; D: .; V: TRBV20-1; size: .
CDR3: CASSREVGSTEAFF; DNA: TGTGCCAGCAGCCGGGAGGTGGGGAGCACTGAAGCTTTCTTT; J: TRBJ1-1; D: .; V: TRBV5-5; size: many
CDR3: CASSLGSSGITDTQYF; DNA: TGCGCCAGCAGCTTGGGGTCTAGCGGAATCACAGATACGCAGTATTTT; J: TRBJ2-3; D: TRBD2; V: TRBV5-1; size: many
CDR3: CASSAPPLAGGSDTQYF; DNA: TGCGCCAGCAGTGCCCCCCCACTAGCGGGGGGGTCAGATACGCAGTATTTT; J: TRBJ2-3; D: TRBD2; V: TRBV2; size: .
CDR3: CASSWRGSTDTQYF; DNA: TGCGCCAGCAGCTGGAGGGGTAGCACAGATACGCAGTATTTT; J: TRBJ2-3; D: .; V: TRBV5-1; size: .
CDR3: CASSFTGGSYNEQFF; DNA: TGTGCCAGCAGCTTCACAGGGGGCTCCTACAATGAGCAGTTCTTC; J: TRBJ2-1; D: TRBD1; V: TRBV7-9; size: many
CDR3: CASSLVIGTGRGLKPQHF; DNA: TGTGCCAGCAGCTTAGTTATCGGGACAGGGAGAGGTCTGAAGCCCCAGCATTTT; J: TRBJ1-5; D: TRBD1; V: TRBV7-3; size: .
CDR3: CASSPPMPGAQVMNTEAFF; DNA: TGTGCCAGCTCACCACCGATGCCAGGGGCGCAAGTTATGAACACTGAAGCTTTCTTT; J: TRBJ1-1; D: .; V: TRBV18; size: .
CDR3: CASSQRGNEQFF; DNA: TGCGCCAGCAGCCAGAGAGGCAATGAGCAGTTCTTC; J: TRBJ2-1; D: .; V: TRBV4-3; size: .
CDR3: CASGRQSYEQYF; DNA: TGTGCCAGCGGCCGACAGTCCTACGAGCAGTACTTC; J: TRBJ2-7; D: .; V: TRBV6-2/TRBV6-3; size: few
CDR3: CASSYYRGDSPLHF; DNA: TGTGCCAGCAGCTACTACAGGGGGGATTCACCCCTCCACTTT; J: TRBJ1-6; D: TRBD1; V: TRBV3-1; size: .
CDR3: CASSITGDGADVLTF; DNA: TGTGCCAGCAGCATTACAGGGGATGGGGCCGACGTCCTGACTTTC; J: TRBJ2-6; D: TRBD1; V: TRBV7-9; size: .
CDR3: CSARNPGQDLWANVLTF; DNA: TGCAGTGCTAGAAACCCGGGACAGGATCTCTGGGCCAACGTCCTGACTTTC; J: TRBJ2-6; D: TRBD1; V: TRBV20-1; size: .
CDR3: CASSPAGGLNEQYF; DNA: TGCGCCAGCAGCCCAGCCGGGGGGCTGAACGAGCAGTACTTC; J: TRBJ2-7; D: .; V: TRBV5-1; size: .
CDR3: CASSRAGTVYGYTF; DNA: TGTGCCAGCAGCAGAGCCGGGACAGTGTATGGCTACACCTTC; J: TRBJ1-2; D: TRBD1; V: TRBV7-9; size: .
CDR3: CASRGTSGSHEQFF; DNA: TGTGCCAGCAGGGGGACTAGCGGGAGCCATGAGCAGTTCTTC; J: TRBJ2-1; D: TRBD2; V: TRBV7-4; size: .
CDR3: CASRDPRGEETQYF; DNA: TGTGCCAGCAGAGATCCCAGGGGGGAAGAGACCCAGTACTTC; J: TRBJ2-5; D: .; V: TRBV2; size: many
CDR3: CSGTVEANQPQHF; DNA: TGCAGCGGGACAGTAGAGGCTAATCAGCCCCAGCATTTT; J: TRBJ1-5; D: TRBD1; V: TRBV20-1; size: many
CDR3: CASSYSRAVYNSPLHF; DNA: TGTGCCAGCAGTTACTCGAGGGCCGTTTATAATTCACCCCTCCACTTT; J: TRBJ1-6; D: .; V: TRBV6-5; size: many
CDR3: CASSLTRTSGAPDTQYF; DNA: TGTGCCAGCAGCTTAACTCGGACTAGCGGGGCCCCGGATACGCAGTATTTT; J: TRBJ2-3; D: TRBD2; V: TRBV7-3; size: many
CDR3: CATSDNSRGGGVEHF; DNA: TGTGCCACCAGTGACAACAGCCGGGGAGGCGGGGTTGAGCATTTT; J: TRBJ1-5; D: .; V: TRBV24-1; size: .
CDR3: CASSPEQGRAYEQYF; DNA: TGTGCCAGCAGCCCAGAACAGGGTAGGGCCTACGAGCAGTACTTC; J: TRBJ2-7; D: .; V: TRBV14; size: .
CDR3: CASSDGGAKNQPQHF; DNA: TGTGCCAGCAGTGATGGGGGGGCGAAAAATCAGCCCCAGCATTTT; J: TRBJ1-5; D: .; V: TRBV2; size: .
CDR3: CASNQEFNNSPLHF; DNA: TGTGCCAGCAACCAGGAGTTCAATAATTCACCCCTCCACTTT; J: TRBJ1-6; D: .; V: TRBV2; size: many
CDR3: CALASSLGDTNTGELFF; DNA: TGTGCCCTCGCCAGCAGCTTGGGTGATACGAACACCGGGGAGCTGTTTTTT; J: TRBJ2-2; D: .; V: TRBV10-3; size: .
CDR3: CASSSQGQDGYTF; DNA: TGCGCCAGCAGCTCCCAGGGCCAGGATGGCTACACCTTC; J: TRBJ1-2; D: .; V: TRBV5-1; size: .
CDR3: CASMITGELFF; DNA: TGCGCCAGCATGATCACCGGGGAGCTGTTTTTT; J: TRBJ2-2; D: .; V: TRBV10-2; size: .